This T cell receptor beta chain was captured by sequencing in a study of T cells in Graves' hyperthyroidism and ophthalmopathy. About the research overall: Peripheral blood was acquired at first diagnosis, ahead of any therapy whatsoever.

CDR1 and CDR2 from the germline V gene are KGHDR and SFDVKD. The ends lost 2 bases at V and 4 bases at J; junction bases unmatched: 4. The CDR3 loop spans 15 amino acids. This clonotype was observed a few times. RNA transcripts served as the template for amplifying TCR beta CDR3 regions. HTBI primers were used for first-round RT-PCR of the TCR CDR3. Each CDR3 protein is one row after TCRdb ran MiXCR on the multiplex PCR reads. The table lists hundreds of thousands of distinct CDR3 sequences, around 21% of them singletons, with around a third in the top ten. A Clinical Activity Score of at least 3, a NOSPECS grade of at least 4 and a duration under 3 months were recorded in the ophthalmopathy patients.

The specimen sequenced was blood. The chain couples TRBV24-1 to TRBJ2-5; 9 nucleotides agree with TRBD1. The receptor was isolated from a man aged 30 to 45 with Graves' ophthalmopathy. The CDR3 is CATSDSGTGRETQYF. CDR3 coding DNA: TGTGCCACCAGTGATTCTGGGACAGGGAGAGAGACCCAGTACTTC.